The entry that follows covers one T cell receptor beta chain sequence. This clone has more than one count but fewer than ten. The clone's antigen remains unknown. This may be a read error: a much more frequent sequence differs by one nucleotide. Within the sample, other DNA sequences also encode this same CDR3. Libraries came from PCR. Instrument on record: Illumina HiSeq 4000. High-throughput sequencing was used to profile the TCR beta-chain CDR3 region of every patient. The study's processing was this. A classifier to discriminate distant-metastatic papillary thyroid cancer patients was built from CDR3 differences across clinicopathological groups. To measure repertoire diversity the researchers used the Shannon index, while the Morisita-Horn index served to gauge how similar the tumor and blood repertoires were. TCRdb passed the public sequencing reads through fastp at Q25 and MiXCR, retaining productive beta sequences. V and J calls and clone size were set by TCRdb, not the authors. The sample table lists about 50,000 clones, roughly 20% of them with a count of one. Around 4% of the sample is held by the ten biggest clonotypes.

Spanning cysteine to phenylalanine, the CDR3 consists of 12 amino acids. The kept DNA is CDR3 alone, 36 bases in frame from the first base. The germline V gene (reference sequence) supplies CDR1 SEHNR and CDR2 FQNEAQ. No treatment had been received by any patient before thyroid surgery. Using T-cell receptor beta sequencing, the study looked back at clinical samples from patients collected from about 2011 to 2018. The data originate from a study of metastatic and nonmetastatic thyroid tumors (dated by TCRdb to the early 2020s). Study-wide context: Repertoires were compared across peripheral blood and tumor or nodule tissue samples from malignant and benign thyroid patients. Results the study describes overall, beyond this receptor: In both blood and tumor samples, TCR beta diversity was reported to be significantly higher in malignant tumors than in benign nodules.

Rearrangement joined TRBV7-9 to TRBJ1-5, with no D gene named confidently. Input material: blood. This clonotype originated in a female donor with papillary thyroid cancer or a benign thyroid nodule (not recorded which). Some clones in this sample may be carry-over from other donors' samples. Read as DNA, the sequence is TGTGCAAGCAGCTTAGGTCCTCAGCCCCAGCATTTT. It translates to CASSLGPQPQHF.